The present entry profiles one T cell receptor (beta chain) with its context. What it recognizes is unknown. V lost 3 bases to trimming and J lost 0 bases; unmatched junction nucleotides: 5. The CDR3 sequence is 16 residues long. The germline V gene has CDR1 SGHDT and CDR2 YYEEEE. These data belong to a study of CD8 T cells in Susac syndrome. Study-wide findings and caveats: The TCR sequencing and HLA analysis in the study involved a relatively small number of individuals, as the study acknowledged.

RNA in amounts of roughly 0.45 to 1 ug was reverse transcribed with random hexamers. An immunoSEQ multiplex PCR amplified TCR beta CDR3 over 54 Vbeta and 13 Jbeta. TCRdb re-called the immunoSEQ multiplex PCR reads with MiXCR, one entry per CDR3 protein. The data contain about 120,000 distinct CDR3 sequences, roughly 91% of them singletons. The healthy controls were matched to patients by age and sex. Negative isolation yielded CD8+ and CD4+ T cells; FACS enriched TEMRA cells. This chain joins TRBV5-6 and TRBJ1-4, with 7 bases identical to TRBD1. The TCR was taken from a human donor in good health. Input material: CD4+ T cells from PBMCs. CDR3 sequence reads: CASSSGQEPTNEKLFF. Here the CDR3 DNA reads TGTGCCAGCAGCTCCGGACAGGAACCAACTAATGAAAAACTGTTTTTT.